These 14 T cell receptor beta chains were sequenced from one sample in a study of prognosis after radiotherapy for stage I lung cancer. The genomic DNA TCR beta CDR3 region underwent two rounds of multiplex PCR. Amplification in first-round PCR relied on primers specific to each TRBV and TRBJ gene. MiXCR, applied by TCRdb to the multiplex PCR reads, yields one record per CDR3 protein. This sample carries more than 30,000 distinct CDR3 sequences, over 40% of them seen once, and the ten largest clones take 15% to 19%. The sequenced sample was PBMCs, obtained before or after stereotactic body radiation therapy (not recorded which). The receptor source for this set is a donor over 45 with non-small cell lung cancer.

Worth noting for this clonotype: Since a much larger clone is just one base distant, this may be a read error. This chain links TRBV5-1 with TRBJ2-3; D not resolved. CDR3 size: 12 residues. V shed 5 bases and J shed 8 bases, with 12 bases lying between them. CDR1 and CDR2 from the germline V gene are SGHRS and YFSETQ. The CDR3 sequence: CASSRDLGTQYF. The CDR3 bases are TGCGCCAGCAGTAGAGATCTAGGTACGCAGTATTTT.

To note about this clonotype: This may be a read error: a much more frequent sequence differs by one nucleotide. The gene calls are TRBV18 and TRBJ1-1, with 10 bases fitting TRBD1. Trimming took 3 bases from V and 4 from J; bases not matched to a gene: 5. The CDR3 is 15 residues long. Germline V gene sequence: CDR1 KGHSH, CDR2 LQKENI. The CDR3 nucleotides read TGTGCCAGCTCACCGAGGGACAGGGGAGCCACTGAAGCTTTCTTT. Encoded protein: CASSPRDRGATEAFF.

Remarks on this clonotype: A junction boundary mismatches the germline segment, possibly from a read error. The V gene is TRBV4-2, the J gene TRBJ2-7, with D possibly being TRBD1 (6 bases). Per germline, CDR1 LGHNA and CDR2 YNFKEQ. The CDR3 covers 15 residues. The CDR3 loop is CAISQVSSRGYEQYF. Written as DNA, the CDR3 is TGTGCCATCAGCCAAGTCAGCAGCAGGGGCTACGAGCAGTACTTC.

This clonotype was picked up a small number of times. This chain links TRBV30 with TRBJ2-5; D is tentatively TRBD1 or TRBD2 (5 bases each). Germline V gene sequence: CDR1 GTSNPN, CDR2 SVGIG (reference sequence). The CDR3 runs to 14 residues. Between the trimmed V and J ends, which lost 3 bases and 2 bases, there was a span of 13 bases. The CDR3 DNA reads TGTGCCTGGAGCGGGGACGAGAAGCAAGAGACCCAGTACTTC. This encodes CAWSGDEKQETQYF. Complete variable domain (other parts from reference TRBV30 and TRBJ2-5): SQTIHQWPATLVQPVGSPLSLECTVEGTSNPNLYWYRQAAGRGLQLLFYSVGIGQISSEVPQNLSASRPQDRQFILSSKKLLLSDSGFYLCAWSGDEKQETQYFGPGTRLLVL.

This clonotype has at least ten counts. V gene TRBV14 combines with J gene TRBJ2-1; 10 nucleotides match TRBD2. This CDR3 comprises 14 residues. Germline V gene lookup returns CDR1 SGHDN and CDR2 FVKESK. Trimming took 4 bases from V and 8 from J; bases not matched to a gene: 5. The CDR3 protein is CASSLAGGLYEQFF. DNA for the CDR3: TGTGCCAGCAGCCTAGCGGGAGGTCTCTATGAGCAGTTCTTC.

The sample holds many counts of this clonotype. One end of the junction fails to match germline, which may point to a read error. This rearrangement joins TRBV4-1 to TRBJ1-2; D ambiguous. This CDR3 region has 15 residues. The V gene's germline CDR1 is MGHRA and CDR2 YSYEKL. This CDR3 reads CASSQGLGGLSGYTF. As DNA, the CDR3 is TGTGCCAGCAGCCAAGGTTTGGGCGGGCTAAGTGGCTACACCTTC.

In the case of this clonotype: Only one base separates this from a far larger clonotype, so it likely reflects a read error. V usage is TRBV6-9 and J usage is TRBJ2-7; TRBD1 aligns across 10 bases. There are 13 residues in the CDR3. Germline V lookup: CDR1 MNHGY, CDR2 SVAAGI. The CDR3 loop is CSSRRTGGHEQYF. CDR3 coding DNA: TGTTCCAGCAGACGGACAGGGGGGCACGAGCAGTACTTC.

This clonotype qualifies as medium-sized. The gene calls are TRBV28 and TRBJ1-2; the match to TRBD1 covers 8 bases. CDR1 is MDHEN and CDR2 is SYDVKM in the germline V gene. J lost 4 bases, V lost 4 bases, and 5 bases had no gene match. This CDR3 is built from 14 residues. CDR3 region: CASSSQGAVYGYTF. The CDR3 DNA reads as TGTGCCAGCAGTTCTCAGGGGGCTGTCTATGGCTACACCTTC.

This rearrangement joins TRBV5-1 to TRBJ2-3; tentatively, D is TRBD2 (5 bases). The germline gives CDR1 SGHRS, CDR2 YFSETQ. The V and J ends lost 6 bases and 2 bases respectively, with 16 bases between them. This CDR3 contains 15 residues. The CDR3 DNA reads TGCGCCAGCATTGGCGGCGGGTTCTCCACAGATACGCAGTATTTT. It encodes CASIGGGFSTDTQYF.

This clonotype was counted ten times or more. The V and J genes are TRBV2 and TRBJ1-3, with D uncertain. This CDR3 region has 13 residues. Germline-derived CDR1 and CDR2 are SNHLY and FYNNEI. Trimming cost V 6 bases and J 4 bases, with 10 bases left between them. The CDR3 reads CASRADTGNTIYF. The CDR3 DNA reads TGTGCCAGCAGAGCCGACACGGGAAACACCATATATTTT.

The chain combines TRBV5-1 with TRBJ2-2; the D is unclear. V was clipped by 0 bases and J by 2 bases, with 8 bases between them. The CDR3 spans 15 residues. Germline CDR1 reads SGHRS; CDR2 reads YFSETQ. The CDR3 DNA follows: TGCGCCAGCAGCTTGGTTACAGCTAACACCGGGGAGCTGTTTTTT. Protein product: CASSLVTANTGELFF.

V and J are TRBV6-4 and TRBJ2-1; TRBD2 agrees at 11 bases. Germline V gene sequence: CDR1 MRHNA, CDR2 SNTAGT. The CDR3 length is 12 residues. V lost 9 bases to trimming and J lost 9 bases; unmatched junction nucleotides: 4. The CDR3 sequence is CASGTSGREQFF. For the CDR3, the DNA is TGTGCCAGTGGGACTAGCGGACGTGAGCAGTTCTTC.

Concerning this clonotype itself: At one of its ends the junction is not consistent with the germline gene, which may arise from a read error. The chain employs TRBV6-5 and TRBJ2-2; D remains ambiguous. CDR3 size: 15 residues. Germline CDR1 is MNHEY and CDR2 is SVGAGI. CDR3 sequence: CASSYGVSYTWELFF. The CDR3 DNA reads TGTGCCAGCAGTTATGGCGTGTCTTACACCTGGGAGCTGTTTTTT.

The sample holds many counts of this clonotype. J is TRBJ1-5 and V is TRBV20-1; TRBD1 agrees at 7 bases. The V gene end was trimmed by 2 bases and the J gene end by 3 bases; junction bases not matched to a gene: 7. Germline V gives CDR1 DFQATT, CDR2 SNEGSKA (reference sequence). The CDR3 covers 15 residues. The CDR3 is CSARKKDRYNQPQHF. CDR3 in DNA: TGCAGTGCTAGAAAGAAGGACAGGTACAATCAGCCCCAGCATTTT.